The 23 T cell receptor beta chains reported below all come from one sample, sequenced in a study of blood T cell repertoires in COVID-19. Assay: immunoSEQ multiplex PCR; the TCRdb copy retains only in-frame clones and omits some. Counted here are 200,000 or so clones, around four fifths occurring once; the ten biggest clones make up 4.5% to 6%. The sample comprised peripheral blood. Receptors were obtained from a woman between 55 and 75 years old who had recovered from COVID-19.

The J gene is TRBJ2-3, the V gene TRBV10-2, with 10 bases identical to TRBD1. With V trimmed by 3 bases and J by 2 bases, 11 bases remained unmatched. Germline CDR1 WSHSY, CDR2 SAAADI. The CDR3 extends over 18 amino acids. CDR3 sequence: CASSDARGDRGFTDTQYF. The CDR3 DNA reads TGCGCCAGCAGTGATGCCCGAGGGGACAGGGGATTCACAGATACGCAGTATTTT.

This clone was counted a single time. The chain is built from TRBV12-3 or TRBV12-4 and TRBJ1-1; D is unclear. The CDR3 is 13 amino acids. V gave up 5 bases and J gave up 5 bases, with 12 bases separating them. The CDR3 bases are TGTGCCAGCAGTCCGATTCGAGGTACTGAAGCTTTCTTT. Residues: CASSPIRGTEAFF.

The genes are TRBV5-8 and TRBJ1-2; no definite D call. The CDR3 spans 13 residues. Germline assignment: CDR1 SGHTS and CDR2 YDEGEE. Trimming removed 2 bases at V and 5 bases at J, with 10 bases between. CDR3 residues: CASSFLPQYGYTF. The CDR3 DNA follows: TGTGCCAGCAGCTTTCTACCGCAATATGGCTACACCTTC.

The chain is built from TRBV6-2 or TRBV6-3 and TRBJ2-2, with D maybe TRBD2 (5 bases). Germline-derived CDR1 and CDR2 are MNHEY and SVGEGT. V gave up 6 bases and J gave up 2 bases, with 16 bases separating them. CDR3 size: 16 residues. The CDR3 DNA reads as TGTGCCAGCAGCCCCCTCTCGGGGTATAACACCGGGGAGCTGTTTTTT. Amino acid sequence: CASSPLSGYNTGELFF.

The gene calls are TRBV4-2 and TRBJ1-2, with D uncertain. The V gene lost 0 bases and the J gene lost 4 bases, with 21 bases spanning the gap. The CDR3 has 18 amino acids. Per germline, CDR1 LGHNA and CDR2 YNFKEQ. CDR3 residues: CASSQDGAKMEGLYGYTF. Here the CDR3 DNA reads TGTGCCAGCAGCCAAGATGGCGCGAAAATGGAGGGTCTCTATGGCTACACCTTC.

The CDR3 bases are TGTGCCAGCAGCTTAACGCGGGGGGAAACCTACGAGCAGTACTTC. This codes for CASSLTRGETYEQYF. The V gene is TRBV11-2, the J gene TRBJ2-7; 8 positions match TRBD2. V was clipped by 2 bases and J by 2 bases; unmatched bases: 5. CDR1 is SGHAT, CDR2 FQNNGV, per germline. The CDR3 totals 15 residues.

The chain has TRBV4-2 and TRBJ1-3, with 7 bases that match TRBD1. The CDR3 loop spans 17 amino acids. V lost 4 bases and J lost 4; bases outside the gene matches: 13. Germline V gene lookup returns CDR1 LGHNA and CDR2 YNFKEQ. The CDR3 reads CASSPSDRPEGGNTIYF. The CDR3 bases are TGTGCCAGCAGCCCTTCGGACAGGCCCGAGGGAGGAAACACCATATATTTT.

The rearrangement links TRBV27 to TRBJ2-2, with 7 bases that match TRBD2. The V segment lost 6 bases and the J segment 2 bases; nucleotides outside the gene matches: 15. In germline, CDR1 is MNHEY, CDR2 SMNVEV (reference sequence). This CDR3 comprises 18 residues. CDR3 in amino acids: CASRSFFRQRGNTGELFF. As DNA, the CDR3 is TGTGCCAGCAGGTCATTTTTTCGCCAGCGGGGTAACACCGGGGAGCTGTTTTTT.

V is TRBV18 and J is TRBJ2-1; 10 bases match TRBD1. The CDR3 covers 18 residues. Germline values: CDR1 KGHSH, CDR2 LQKENI. V trimming: 3 bases; J trimming: 2 bases; junction bases outside the gene matches: 10. The CDR3 here is CASSPPLDRGITYNEQFF. In DNA, the CDR3 is TGTGCCAGCTCACCTCCCTTGGACAGGGGGATTACCTACAATGAGCAGTTCTTC.

This chain uses TRBV3-1 (or the pseudogene TRBV3-2) with TRBJ1-2; 11 positions agree with TRBD1. Germline values: CDR1 LGHDT, CDR2 YNNKEL (reference sequence). The CDR3 extends over 17 amino acids. The junction had 12 bases not matched to a gene; V was cut back by 4 bases and J by 5 bases. CDR3 residues: CASSPDRTGGARYGYTF. The CDR3 DNA reads TGTGCCAGCAGCCCAGACCGGACAGGGGGCGCGCGGTATGGCTACACCTTC.

The chain links TRBV25-1 to TRBJ1-5; 8 nucleotides align to TRBD1. The germline CDR1 and CDR2 sequences are MGHDK and SYGVNS. The CDR3 is made up of 13 amino acids. The ends lost 4 bases at V and 7 bases at J; junction bases unmatched: 3. The CDR3 loop reads CASSVTGGQPQHF. The DNA for the CDR3 is TGTGCCAGCAGTGTTACAGGGGGACAGCCCCAGCATTTT.

The chain joins TRBV18 to TRBJ2-5, with D maybe TRBD1 (6 bases). The V gene's germline CDR1 is KGHSH and CDR2 LQKENI. There are 16 residues in the CDR3. V was clipped by 3 bases and J by 7 bases, with 21 bases between them. The CDR3 sequence is CASSPPPQGRLVTQYF. DNA of the CDR3: TGTGCCAGCTCACCTCCTCCACAGGGTCGCTTAGTGACCCAGTACTTC.

V and J are TRBV18 and TRBJ1-6; 8 bases are shared with TRBD1. This CDR3 contains 14 residues. CDR1 is KGHSH and CDR2 is LQKENI in the germline V gene. V trimming: 6 bases; J trimming: 8 bases; junction bases outside the gene matches: 6. CDR3 amino acids: CASSLRGQDSPLHF. The CDR3 coding sequence is TGTGCCAGCTCTCTCAGGGGGCAGGATTCACCCCTCCACTTT. The full variable domain, completed using reference TRBV18 and TRBJ1-6, is NAGVMQNPRHLVRRRGQEARLRCSPMKGHSHVYWYRQLPEEGLKFMVYLQKENIIDESGMPKERFSAEFPKEGPSILRIQQVVRGDSAAYFCASSLRGQDSPLHFGNGTRLTVT.

On this clone itself: An end of the junction does not agree with germline; a read error may underlie this. The chain recombines TRBV5-5 with TRBJ1-6; D gene unclear. This CDR3 is 17 amino acids long. The germline V gene encodes CDR1 SGHKS and CDR2 YYEKEE (reference sequence). The CDR3 is CASSLGHDEVVNSALHF. The CDR3 DNA follows: TGTGCCAGCAGCTTGGGACATGACGAAGTAGTTAATTCAGCCCTCCACTTT.

The V and J genes are TRBV11-2 and TRBJ1-2; no reliable D call. With 5 bases removed from V and 1 base from J, the gap between germline ends came to 11 bases. Germline V gives CDR1 SGHAT, CDR2 FQNNGV. CDR3 length equals 14 residues. CDR3 DNA: TGTGCCAGCAGCCCATCCGAGTTTAACTATGGCTACACCTTC. Protein: CASSPSEFNYGYTF.

V gene TRBV5-1 combines with J gene TRBJ1-4, with 8 bases that match TRBD1. The V gene's germline CDR1 is SGHRS and CDR2 YFSETQ. The CDR3 has 14 residues. J lost 4 bases, V lost 4 bases, and 3 bases had no gene match. The DNA for the CDR3 is TGCGCCAGCAGCGAGGGACAGGTTAATGAAAAACTGTTTTTT. Translation gives CASSEGQVNEKLFF.

The CDR3: CASSQWTGGTDTQYF. CDR3 nucleotides: TGTGCCAGCAGCCAGTGGACAGGGGGCACAGATACGCAGTATTTT. This rearrangement joins TRBV3-1 (or the pseudogene TRBV3-2) to TRBJ2-3; 9 nucleotides align to TRBD1. Germline V gives CDR1 LGHDT, CDR2 YNNKEL (reference sequence). This CDR3 has 15 residues. V gave up 3 bases and J gave up 1 base; unmatched junction bases: 2.

Notes on this clone: Additional DNA sequences in this sample encode the identical CDR3. The chain couples TRBV2 to TRBJ1-1; 11 bases match TRBD1. V shed 6 bases and J 4 bases; nucleotides not matched to a gene: 4. The CDR3 sequence is 14 residues long. Germline assignment: CDR1 SNHLY and CDR2 FYNNEI. CDR3 DNA: TGTGCCAGCAGAGGGACAGGGGGAGGCACTGAAGCTTTCTTT. Translation gives CASRGTGGGTEAFF. The variable domain in full, with the rest retrieved from reference TRBV2 and TRBJ1-1, is EPEVTQTPSHQVTQMGQEVILRCVPISNHLYFYWYRQILGQKVEFLVSFYNNEISEKSEIFDDQFSVERPDGSNFTLKIRSTKLEDSAMYFCASRGTGGGTEAFFGQGTRLTVV.

The chain has TRBV29-1 and TRBJ2-7; 9 nucleotides match TRBD1. Germline trimming cut 4 bases from V and 5 bases from J; bases unmatched to any gene: 9. This CDR3 spans 14 amino acids. Germline V gene data show CDR1 as SQVTM and CDR2 as ANQGSEA. This CDR3 is CSVGGPGQGDEQYF. CDR3 nucleotides: TGCAGCGTTGGGGGCCCGGGACAGGGAGACGAGCAGTACTTC.

The chain carries TRBV5-1 and TRBJ1-4; D is ambiguous. This CDR3 region has 12 residues. V was shortened by 0 bases and J by 8 bases, with 5 bases between the two germline ends. CDR1 and CDR2 (germline): SGHRS, YFSETQ. CDR3 amino acids: CASSLAGEKLFF. CDR3 DNA: TGCGCCAGCAGCTTGGCCGGGGAAAAACTGTTTTTT.

This chain links TRBV3-1 (or the pseudogene TRBV3-2) with TRBJ2-5; no reliable D call. Germline V gene sequence: CDR1 LGHDT, CDR2 YNNKEL (reference sequence). V was shortened by 4 bases and J by 2 bases, with 14 bases between the two germline ends. CDR3 size: 15 residues. The CDR3 bases are TGTGCCAGCAGCCTATCGGGTAGTGGGCAAGAGACCCAGTACTTC. Protein: CASSLSGSGQETQYF.

This chain connects TRBV5-1 to TRBJ2-5; 13 bases agree with TRBD2. Germline trimming cut 4 bases from V and 1 base from J; bases unmatched to any gene: 4. The CDR3 has 16 residues. Germline CDR1 SGHRS, CDR2 YFSETQ. The CDR3, as DNA: TGCGCCAGCAGCGCGAGACTAGCGGGGGGCCAAGAGACCCAGTACTTC. As protein: CASSARLAGGQETQYF.

This clone was observed once. This chain joins TRBV7-2 and TRBJ1-2, with TRBD1 matching 9 bases. Germline assignment: CDR1 SGHTA and CDR2 FQGNSA. The junction had 11 bases not matched to a gene; V was cut back by 5 bases and J by 7 bases. The CDR3 is 15 amino acids. For the CDR3, the DNA is TGTGCCAGCAGCATTTCCCCGGGACAGGGTGGTGGCTACACCTTC. Its translation: CASSISPGQGGGYTF. Full variable domain (missing parts from reference TRBV7-2 and TRBJ1-2): GAGVSQSPSNKVTEKGKDVELRCDPISGHTALYWYRQSLGQGLEFLIYFQGNSAPDKSGLPSDRFSAERTGGSVSTLTIQRTQQEDSAVYLCASSISPGQGGGYTFGSGTRLTVV.